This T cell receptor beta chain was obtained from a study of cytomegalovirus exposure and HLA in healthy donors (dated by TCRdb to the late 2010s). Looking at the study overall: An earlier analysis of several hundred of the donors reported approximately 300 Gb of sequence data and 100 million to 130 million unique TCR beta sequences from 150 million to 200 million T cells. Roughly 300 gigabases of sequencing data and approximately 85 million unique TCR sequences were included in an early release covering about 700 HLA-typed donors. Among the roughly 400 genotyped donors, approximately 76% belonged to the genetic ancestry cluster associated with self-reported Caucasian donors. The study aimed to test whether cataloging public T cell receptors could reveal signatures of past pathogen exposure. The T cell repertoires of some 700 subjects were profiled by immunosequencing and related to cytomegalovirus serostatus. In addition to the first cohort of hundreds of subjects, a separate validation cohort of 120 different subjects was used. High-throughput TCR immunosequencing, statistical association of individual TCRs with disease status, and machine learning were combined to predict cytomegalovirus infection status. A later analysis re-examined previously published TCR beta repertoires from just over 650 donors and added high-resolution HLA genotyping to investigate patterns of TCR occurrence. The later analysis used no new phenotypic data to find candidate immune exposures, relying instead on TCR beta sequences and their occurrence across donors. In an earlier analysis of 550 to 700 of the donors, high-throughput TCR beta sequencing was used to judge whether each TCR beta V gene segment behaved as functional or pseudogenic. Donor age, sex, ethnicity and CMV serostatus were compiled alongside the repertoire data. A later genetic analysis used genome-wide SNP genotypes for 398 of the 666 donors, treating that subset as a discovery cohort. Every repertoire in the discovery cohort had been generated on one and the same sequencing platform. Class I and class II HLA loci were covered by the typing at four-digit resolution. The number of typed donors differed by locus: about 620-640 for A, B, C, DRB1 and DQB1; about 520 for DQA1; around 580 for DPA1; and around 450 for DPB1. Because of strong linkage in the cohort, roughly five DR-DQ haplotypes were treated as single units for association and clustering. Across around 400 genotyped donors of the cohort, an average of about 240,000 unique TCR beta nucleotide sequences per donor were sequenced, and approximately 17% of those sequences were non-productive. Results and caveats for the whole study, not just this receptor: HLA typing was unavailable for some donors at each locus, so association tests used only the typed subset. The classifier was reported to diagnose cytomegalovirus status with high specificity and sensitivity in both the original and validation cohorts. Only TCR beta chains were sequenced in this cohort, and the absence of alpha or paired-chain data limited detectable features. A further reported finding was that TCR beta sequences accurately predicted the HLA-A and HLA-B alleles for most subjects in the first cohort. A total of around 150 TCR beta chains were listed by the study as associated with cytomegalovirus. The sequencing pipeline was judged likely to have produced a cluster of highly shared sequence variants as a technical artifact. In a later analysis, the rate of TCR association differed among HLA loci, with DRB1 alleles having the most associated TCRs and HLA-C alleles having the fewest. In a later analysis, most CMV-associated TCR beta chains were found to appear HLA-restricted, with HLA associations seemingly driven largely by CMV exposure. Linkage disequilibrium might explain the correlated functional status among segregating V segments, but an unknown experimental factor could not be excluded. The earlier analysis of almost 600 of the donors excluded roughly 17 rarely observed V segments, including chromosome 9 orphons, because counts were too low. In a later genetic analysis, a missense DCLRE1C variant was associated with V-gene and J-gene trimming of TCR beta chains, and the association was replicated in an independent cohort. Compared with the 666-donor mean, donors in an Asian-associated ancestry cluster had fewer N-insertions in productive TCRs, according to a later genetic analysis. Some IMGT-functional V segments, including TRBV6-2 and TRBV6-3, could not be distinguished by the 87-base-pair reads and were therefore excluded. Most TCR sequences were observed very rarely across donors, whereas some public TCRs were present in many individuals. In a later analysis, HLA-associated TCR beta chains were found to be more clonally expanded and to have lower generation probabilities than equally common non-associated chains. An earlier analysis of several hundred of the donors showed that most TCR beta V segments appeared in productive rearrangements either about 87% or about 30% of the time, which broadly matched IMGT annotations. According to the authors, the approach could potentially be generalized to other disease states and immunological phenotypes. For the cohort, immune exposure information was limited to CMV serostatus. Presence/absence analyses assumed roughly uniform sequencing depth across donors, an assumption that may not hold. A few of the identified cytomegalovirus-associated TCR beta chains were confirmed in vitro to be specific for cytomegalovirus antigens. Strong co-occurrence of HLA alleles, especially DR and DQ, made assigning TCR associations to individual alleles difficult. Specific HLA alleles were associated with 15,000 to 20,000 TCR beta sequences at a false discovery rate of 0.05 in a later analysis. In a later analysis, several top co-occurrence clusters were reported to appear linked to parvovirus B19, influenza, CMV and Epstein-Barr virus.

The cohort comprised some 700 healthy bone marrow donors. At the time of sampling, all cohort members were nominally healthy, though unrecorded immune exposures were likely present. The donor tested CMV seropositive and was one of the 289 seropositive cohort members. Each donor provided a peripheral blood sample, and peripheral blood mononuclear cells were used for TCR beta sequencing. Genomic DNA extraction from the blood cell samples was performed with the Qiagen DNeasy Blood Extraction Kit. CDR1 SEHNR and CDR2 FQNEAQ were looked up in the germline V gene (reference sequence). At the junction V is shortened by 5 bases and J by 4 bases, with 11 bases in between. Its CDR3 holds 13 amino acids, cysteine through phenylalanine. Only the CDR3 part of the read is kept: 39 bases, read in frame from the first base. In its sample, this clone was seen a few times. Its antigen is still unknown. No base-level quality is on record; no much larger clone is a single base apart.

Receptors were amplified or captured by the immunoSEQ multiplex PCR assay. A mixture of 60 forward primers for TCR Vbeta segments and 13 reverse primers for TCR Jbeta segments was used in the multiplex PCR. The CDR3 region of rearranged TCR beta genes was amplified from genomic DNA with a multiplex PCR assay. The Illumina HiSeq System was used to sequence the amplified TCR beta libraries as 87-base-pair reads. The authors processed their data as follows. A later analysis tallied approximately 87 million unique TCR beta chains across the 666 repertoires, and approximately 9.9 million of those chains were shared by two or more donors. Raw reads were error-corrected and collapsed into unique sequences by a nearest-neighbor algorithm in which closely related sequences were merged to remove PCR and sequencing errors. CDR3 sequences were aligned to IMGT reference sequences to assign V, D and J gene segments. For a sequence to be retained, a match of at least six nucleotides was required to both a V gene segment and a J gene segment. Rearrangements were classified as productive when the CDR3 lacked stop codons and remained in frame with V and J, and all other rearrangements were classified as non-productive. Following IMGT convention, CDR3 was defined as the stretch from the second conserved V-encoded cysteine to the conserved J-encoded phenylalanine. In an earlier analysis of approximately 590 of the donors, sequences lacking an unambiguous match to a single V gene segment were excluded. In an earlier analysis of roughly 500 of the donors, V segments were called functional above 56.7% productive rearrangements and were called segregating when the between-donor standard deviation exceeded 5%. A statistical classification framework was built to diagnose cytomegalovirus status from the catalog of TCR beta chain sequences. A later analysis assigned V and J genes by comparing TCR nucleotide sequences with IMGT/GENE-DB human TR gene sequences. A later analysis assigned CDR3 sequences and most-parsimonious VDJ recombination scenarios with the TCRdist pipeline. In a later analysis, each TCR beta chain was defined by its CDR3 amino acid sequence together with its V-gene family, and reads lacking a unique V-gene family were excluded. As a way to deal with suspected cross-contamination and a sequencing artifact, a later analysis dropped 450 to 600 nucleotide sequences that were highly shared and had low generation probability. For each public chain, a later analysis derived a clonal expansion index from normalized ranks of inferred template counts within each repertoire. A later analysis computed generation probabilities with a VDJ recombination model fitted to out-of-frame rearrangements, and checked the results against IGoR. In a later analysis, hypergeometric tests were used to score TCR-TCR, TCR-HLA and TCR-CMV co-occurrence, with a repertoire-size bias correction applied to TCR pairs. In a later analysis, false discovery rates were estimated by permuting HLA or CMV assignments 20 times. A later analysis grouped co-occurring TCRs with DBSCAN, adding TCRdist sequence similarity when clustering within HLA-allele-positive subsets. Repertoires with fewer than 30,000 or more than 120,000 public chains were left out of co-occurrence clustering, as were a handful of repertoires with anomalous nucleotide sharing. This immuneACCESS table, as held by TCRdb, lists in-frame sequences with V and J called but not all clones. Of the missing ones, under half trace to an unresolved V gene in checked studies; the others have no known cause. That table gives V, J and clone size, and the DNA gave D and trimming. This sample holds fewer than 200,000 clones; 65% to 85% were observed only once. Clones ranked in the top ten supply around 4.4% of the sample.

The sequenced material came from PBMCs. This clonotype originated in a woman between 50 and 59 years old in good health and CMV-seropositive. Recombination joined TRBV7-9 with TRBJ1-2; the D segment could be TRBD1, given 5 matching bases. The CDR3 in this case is CASSQQDGYGYTF. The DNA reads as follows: TGTGCCAGCAGCCAACAGGACGGCTATGGCTACACCTTC.